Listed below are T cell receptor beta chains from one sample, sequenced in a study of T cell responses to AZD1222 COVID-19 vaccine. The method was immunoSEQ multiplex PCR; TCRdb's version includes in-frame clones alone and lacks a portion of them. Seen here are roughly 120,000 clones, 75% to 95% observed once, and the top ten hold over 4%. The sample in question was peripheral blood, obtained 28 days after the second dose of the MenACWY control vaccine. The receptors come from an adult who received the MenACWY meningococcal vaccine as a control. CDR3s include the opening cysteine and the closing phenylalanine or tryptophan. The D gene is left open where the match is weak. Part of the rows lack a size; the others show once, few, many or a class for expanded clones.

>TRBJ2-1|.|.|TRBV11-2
CASSYTTGIEQFF
TGTGCCAGCAGTTATACAACAGGAATTGAGCAGTTCTTC
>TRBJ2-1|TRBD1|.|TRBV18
CASSPDAVDRATIGNEQFF
TGTGCCAGCTCACCAGATGCGGTAGACAGGGCTACTATTGGGAATGAGCAGTTCTTC
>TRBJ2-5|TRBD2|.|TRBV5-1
CASSFPGLAGRQETQYF
TGCGCCAGCAGCTTCCCCGGACTAGCGGGTCGTCAAGAGACCCAGTACTTC
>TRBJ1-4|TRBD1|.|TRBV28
CASSQTGYNEKLFF
TGTGCCAGCAGTCAGACAGGGTACAATGAAAAACTGTTTTTT
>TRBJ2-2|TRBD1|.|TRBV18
CASSPPLVAGGTGELFF
TGTGCCAGCTCACCACCCCTGGTGGCAGGGGGAACCGGGGAGCTGTTTTTT
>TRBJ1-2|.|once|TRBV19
CASSIGQYYGYTF
TGTGCCAGTAGTATCGGACAGTACTATGGCTACACCTTC
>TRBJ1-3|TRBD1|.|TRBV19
CASSSGQGAYTIYF
TGTGCCAGTAGTTCGGGACAGGGGGCGTACACCATATATTTT
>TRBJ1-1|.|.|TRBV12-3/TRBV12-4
CASSVQENTEAFF
TGTGCCAGCAGTGTCCAGGAGAACACTGAAGCTTTCTTT
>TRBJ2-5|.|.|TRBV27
CASTEWGLGRETQYF
TGTGCCAGCACCGAATGGGGGTTGGGTAGAGAGACCCAGTACTTC
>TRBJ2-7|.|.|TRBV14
CASSHTHEGSYEQYF
TGTGCCAGCAGCCATACGCACGAGGGCTCCTACGAGCAGTACTTC
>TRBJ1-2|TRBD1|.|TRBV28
CASSLYSGQGAGYTF
TGTGCCAGCAGTTTATACTCGGGACAGGGGGCTGGCTACACCTTC